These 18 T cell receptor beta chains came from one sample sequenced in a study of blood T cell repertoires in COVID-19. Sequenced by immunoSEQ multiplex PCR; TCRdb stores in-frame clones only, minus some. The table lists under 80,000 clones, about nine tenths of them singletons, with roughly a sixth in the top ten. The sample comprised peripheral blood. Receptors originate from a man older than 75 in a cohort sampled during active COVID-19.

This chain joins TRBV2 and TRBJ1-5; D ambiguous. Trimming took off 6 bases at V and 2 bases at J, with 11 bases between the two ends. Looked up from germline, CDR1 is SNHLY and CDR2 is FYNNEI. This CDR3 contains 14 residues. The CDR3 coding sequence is TGTGCCAGCAGCGAGGGTTGGCGCAATCAGCCCCAGCATTTT. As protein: CASSEGWRNQPQHF.

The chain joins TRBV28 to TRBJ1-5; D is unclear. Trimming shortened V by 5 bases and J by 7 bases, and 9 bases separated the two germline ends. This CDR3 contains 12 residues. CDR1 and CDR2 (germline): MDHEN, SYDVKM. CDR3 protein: CASSSRGQPQHF. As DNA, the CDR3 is TGTGCCAGCAGTAGCAGAGGGCAGCCCCAGCATTTT.

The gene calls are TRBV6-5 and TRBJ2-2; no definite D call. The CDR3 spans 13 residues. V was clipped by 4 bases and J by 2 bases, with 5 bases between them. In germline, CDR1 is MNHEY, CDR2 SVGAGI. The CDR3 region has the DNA TGTGCCAGCAGTTTTCTAAACACCGGGGAGCTGTTTTTT. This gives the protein CASSFLNTGELFF.

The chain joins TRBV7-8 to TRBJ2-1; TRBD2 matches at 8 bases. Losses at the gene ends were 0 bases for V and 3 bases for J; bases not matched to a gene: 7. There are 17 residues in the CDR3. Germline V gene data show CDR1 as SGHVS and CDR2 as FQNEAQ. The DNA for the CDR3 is TGTGCCAGCAGCTTAGCGGGGCGGGGGGTCATCTACAATGAGCAGTTCTTC. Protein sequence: CASSLAGRGVIYNEQFF.

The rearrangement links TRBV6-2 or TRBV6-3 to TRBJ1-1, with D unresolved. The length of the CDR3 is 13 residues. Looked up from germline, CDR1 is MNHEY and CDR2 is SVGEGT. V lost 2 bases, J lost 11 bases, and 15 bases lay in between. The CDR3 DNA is TGTGCCAGCAGTTACCCCCTACGAGGTGTGGCTTTCTTT. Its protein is CASSYPLRGVAFF.

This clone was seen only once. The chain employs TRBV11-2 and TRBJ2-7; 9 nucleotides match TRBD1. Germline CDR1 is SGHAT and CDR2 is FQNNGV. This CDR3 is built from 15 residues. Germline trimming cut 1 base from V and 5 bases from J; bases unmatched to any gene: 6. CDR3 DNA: TGTGCCAGCAGCTTAGGGGACAGGGTAGGTGACGAGCAGTACGTC. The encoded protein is CASSLGDRVGDEQYV.

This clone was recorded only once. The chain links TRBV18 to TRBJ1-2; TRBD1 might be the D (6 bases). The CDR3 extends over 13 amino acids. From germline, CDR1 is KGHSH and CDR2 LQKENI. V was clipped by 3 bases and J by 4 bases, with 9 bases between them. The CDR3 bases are TGTGCCAGCTCACCGGACAGCAGCTATGGCTACACCTTC. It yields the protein CASSPDSSYGYTF.

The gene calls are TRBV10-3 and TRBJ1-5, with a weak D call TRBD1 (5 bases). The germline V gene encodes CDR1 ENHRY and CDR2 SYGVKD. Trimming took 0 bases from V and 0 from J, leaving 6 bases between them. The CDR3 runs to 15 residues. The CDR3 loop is CAISESGVSNQPQHF. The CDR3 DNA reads TGTGCCATCAGTGAGTCAGGGGTTAGCAATCAGCCCCAGCATTTT.

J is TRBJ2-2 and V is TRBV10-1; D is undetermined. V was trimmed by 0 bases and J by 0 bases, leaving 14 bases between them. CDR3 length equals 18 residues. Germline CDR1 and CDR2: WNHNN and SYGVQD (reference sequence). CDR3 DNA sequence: TGCGCCAGCAGTGAGTCGGTTCAGATAGCTTCGAACACCGGGGAGCTGTTTTTT. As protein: CASSESVQIASNTGELFF.

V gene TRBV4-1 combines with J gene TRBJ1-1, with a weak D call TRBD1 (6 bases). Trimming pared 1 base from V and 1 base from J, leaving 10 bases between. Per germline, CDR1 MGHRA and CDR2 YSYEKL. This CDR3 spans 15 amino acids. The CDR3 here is CASSQGTVTNTEAFF. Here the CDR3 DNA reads TGCGCCAGCAGCCAAGGGACAGTTACGAACACTGAAGCTTTCTTT.

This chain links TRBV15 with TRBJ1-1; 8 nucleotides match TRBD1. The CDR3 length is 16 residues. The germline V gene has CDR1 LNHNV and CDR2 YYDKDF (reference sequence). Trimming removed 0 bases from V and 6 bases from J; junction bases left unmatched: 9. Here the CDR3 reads CATSRDQGALMAEAFF. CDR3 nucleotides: TGTGCCACCAGCAGAGATCAGGGGGCGCTTATGGCTGAAGCTTTCTTT.

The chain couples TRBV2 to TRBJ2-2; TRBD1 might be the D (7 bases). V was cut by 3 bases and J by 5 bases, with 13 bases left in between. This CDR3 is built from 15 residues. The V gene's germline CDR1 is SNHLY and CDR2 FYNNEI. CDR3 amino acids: CASSEEQGGTGELFF. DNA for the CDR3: TGTGCCAGCAGTGAGGAGCAGGGGGGTACCGGGGAGCTGTTTTTT.

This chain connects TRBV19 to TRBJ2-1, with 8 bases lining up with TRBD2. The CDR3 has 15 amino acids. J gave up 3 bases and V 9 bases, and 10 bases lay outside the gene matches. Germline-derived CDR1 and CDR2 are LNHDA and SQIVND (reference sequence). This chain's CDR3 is CASCSGVTIYNEQFF. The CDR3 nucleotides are TGTGCCAGCTGTAGCGGGGTTACAATCTACAATGAGCAGTTCTTC.

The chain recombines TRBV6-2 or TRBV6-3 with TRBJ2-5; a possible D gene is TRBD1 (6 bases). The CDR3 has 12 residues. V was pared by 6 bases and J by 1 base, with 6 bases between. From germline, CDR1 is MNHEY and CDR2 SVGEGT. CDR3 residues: CASSRGQETQYF. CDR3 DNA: TGTGCCAGCAGCAGGGGCCAAGAGACCCAGTACTTC.

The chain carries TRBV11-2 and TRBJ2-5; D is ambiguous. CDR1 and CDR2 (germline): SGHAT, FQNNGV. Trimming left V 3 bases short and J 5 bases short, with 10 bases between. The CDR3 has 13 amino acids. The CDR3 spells CASSFSERETQYF. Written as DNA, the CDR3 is TGTGCCAGCAGCTTTAGTGAACGTGAGACCCAGTACTTC.

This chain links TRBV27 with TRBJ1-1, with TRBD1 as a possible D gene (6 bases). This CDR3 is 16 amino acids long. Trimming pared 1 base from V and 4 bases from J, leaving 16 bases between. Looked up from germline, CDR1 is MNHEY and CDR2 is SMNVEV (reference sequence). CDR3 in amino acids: CASSLLGAGAGTEAFF. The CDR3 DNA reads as TGTGCCAGCAGTTTATTGGGGGCAGGGGCGGGCACTGAAGCTTTCTTT.

CDR3 in amino acids: CASSLTGVNTEAFF. CDR3 bases: TGTGCCAGCAGCTTGACAGGGGTGAACACTGAAGCTTTCTTT. The rearrangement uses TRBV28 and TRBJ1-1; 8 bases match TRBD1. Germline CDR1 is MDHEN and CDR2 is SYDVKM. This CDR3 has 14 amino acids. V was clipped by 6 bases and J by 0 bases; unmatched bases: 3.

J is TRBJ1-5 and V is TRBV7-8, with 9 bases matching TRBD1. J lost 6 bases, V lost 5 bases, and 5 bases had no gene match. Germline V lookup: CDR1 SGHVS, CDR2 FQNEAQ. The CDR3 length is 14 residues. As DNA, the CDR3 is TGTGCCAGCAGCGGACCGGGACAGGGTCAGCCCCAGCATTTT. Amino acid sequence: CASSGPGQGQPQHF.